This TCR beta chain was documented in a study of OX40 agonist ivuxolimab in advanced cancers. Study details: Anti-PD-1, anti-PD-L1 or anti-CTLA-4 therapy given earlier was allowed, and around 40% had some. Regarding the study as a whole: Specificity for antigen went undetermined in the expanded peripheral T cells. Expanded clones were, on average, more numerous among CD8+ T cells than CD4+.

This clone was recorded only once. As yet, its antigen is unknown. Generated by immunoSEQ multiplex PCR, the TCRdb table keeps only in-frame clones and is missing some. The table lists around 60,000 clones, 91% of them singletons. The germline CDR1 and CDR2 sequences are SGHDN and FVKESK. V was cut by 1 base and J by 4 bases, with 4 bases left in between. The CDR3 has 12 amino acids. Sampling of blood occurred at baseline, cycle 4 day 1, and cycle 7 day 1. Source: CD4+ or CD8+ T cells sorted from blood, taken in a trial of the OX40 agonist ivuxolimab. The rearrangement links TRBV14 to TRBJ2-5, with no clear D. The sequence derives from an adult with an advanced solid tumor such as melanoma, head and neck, liver or kidney cancer. As DNA, the CDR3 is TGTGCCAGCAGCCAAGCGAGAGAGACCCAGTACTTC. Protein: CASSQARETQYF.